The 21 T cell receptor beta chains presented below share a single source sample, sequenced in a study of a mutant IDH1 vaccine in newly diagnosed glioma. The antigens for these receptors are not known. The time point denotes: week 35, safety follow-up. Vaccinated patients received 300 ug of mutant IDH1 20-mer peptide per dose, with topical imiquimod. Assay: immunoSEQ multiplex PCR; the TCRdb copy retains only in-frame clones and omits some. This sample has some 54,000 clones, with around 80% found just once. Sequenced here: PBMCs, sampled from a glioma patient whose treatment included an IDH1 peptide vaccine. All receptors come from a woman aged 18-29 years with glioma.

The chain has TRBV6-4 and TRBJ2-1, with unresolved D. V dropped 8 bases and J dropped 5 bases, with 22 bases sitting between them. The germline CDR1 and CDR2 sequences are MRHNA and SNTAGT. CDR3 length: 16 residues. The CDR3 region is CASRIRAFYRNNEQFF. CDR3 coding DNA: TGTGCCAGCCGTATCCGGGCCTTCTATAGGAACAATGAGCAGTTCTTC.

The CDR3 region has the DNA TGCGCCAGCAGCGGTTGGGGACAGGCCAACACTGAAGCTTTCTTT. Translated: CASSGWGQANTEAFF. V usage is TRBV10-2 and J usage is TRBJ1-1, with 8 bases matching TRBD1. The germline gives CDR1 WSHSY, CDR2 SAAADI. CDR3 length: 15 residues. Losses at the gene ends were 6 bases for V and 2 bases for J; bases not matched to a gene: 8.

The chain is built from TRBV18 and TRBJ2-2, with D perhaps TRBD1 (6 bases). Germline V gives CDR1 KGHSH, CDR2 LQKENI. The CDR3 is 14 residues long. Trimming took off 5 bases at V and 3 bases at J, with 10 bases between the two ends. The CDR3 nucleotides read TGTGCCAGCTCATTACAGGGATACACCGGGGAGCTGTTTTTT. Its translation: CASSLQGYTGELFF.

The chain links TRBV11-3 to TRBJ2-7; 7 bases agree with TRBD2. The CDR3 runs 14 residues. After removal of 5 bases from V and 4 bases from J, the junction contained 8 bases not matched to a gene. CDR1 and CDR2 from the germline V gene are SGHNT and YENEEA. Here the CDR3 reads CASSARLAGYEQYF. The CDR3 DNA sequence: TGTGCCAGCAGCGCCCGACTAGCAGGTTACGAGCAGTACTTC.

V usage is TRBV21-1 and J usage is TRBJ1-2. TRBV21-1 is designated a pseudogene. The CDR3 is made up of 11 amino acids. In nucleotides, the CDR3 is TGTGCCAGCAGCATATCCTATGGCTACACCTTC. Translating it yields CASSISYGYTF.

This rearrangement joins TRBV19 to TRBJ1-5; D remains unclear. The CDR3 is made up of 15 amino acids. Per germline, CDR1 LNHDA and CDR2 SQIVND (reference sequence). V was cut by 1 base and J by 5 bases, with 12 bases left in between. The CDR3 protein is CASSIGAVNYQPQHF. DNA for the CDR3: TGTGCCAGTAGTATAGGGGCAGTTAACTATCAGCCCCAGCATTTT.

CDR3 protein: CASSARPPPHEQYF. CDR3 coding DNA: TGTGCCAGCAGCGCGCGACCGCCTCCACACGAGCAGTACTTC. The genes are TRBV7-9 and TRBJ2-7; the D is unclear. Trimming stripped 5 bases from V and 5 bases from J, with 16 bases between. The CDR3 runs 14 residues. The germline gives CDR1 SEHNR, CDR2 FQNEAQ (reference sequence).

This sequence joins TRBV6-1 and TRBJ2-7; D is possibly TRBD1 or TRBD2 (6 bases each). Trimming cost V 7 bases and J 3 bases, with 10 bases left between them. The CDR3 is made up of 12 amino acids. CDR1 MNHNS and CDR2 SASEGT come from the germline V gene. The CDR3 here is CASKGGSYEQYF. Written as DNA, the CDR3 is TGTGCCAGCAAGGGGGGTAGCTACGAGCAGTACTTC.

The CDR3 DNA is TGCGCCAGCAGCTCGGGACTAGCCCACAATGAGCAGTTCTTC. This translates into CASSSGLAHNEQFF. The chain is built from TRBV5-1 and TRBJ2-1, with 9 nucleotides matching TRBD2. The germline gives CDR1 SGHRS, CDR2 YFSETQ. The CDR3 consists of 14 residues. J lost 5 bases, V lost 3 bases, and 3 bases had no gene match.

The chain employs TRBV27 and TRBJ1-2, with a possible D match to TRBD1 (5 bases). The germline CDR1 and CDR2 sequences are MNHEY and SMNVEV (reference sequence). There are 13 residues in the CDR3. The V gene lost 6 bases and the J gene lost 7 bases, with 15 bases spanning the gap. CDR3 nucleotide sequence: TGTGCCAGCAGGGGATCAGGGAGGGGTGGCTACACCTTC. It yields the protein CASRGSGRGGYTF.

V is TRBV5-6 and J is TRBJ2-2, with D unclear. This CDR3 spans 12 amino acids. The ends were cut back, 2 bases at V and 7 bases at J, with 6 bases in the middle. CDR1 is SGHDT, CDR2 YYEEEE, per germline. CDR3 sequence: CASSLRIGELFF. CDR3 in DNA: TGTGCCAGCAGCTTAAGGATCGGGGAGCTGTTTTTT.

The chain links TRBV9 to TRBJ1-6; D is ambiguous. The CDR3 runs 15 residues. Germline CDR1 is SGDLS and CDR2 is YYNGEE. Trimming removed 6 bases from V and 3 bases from J, with 13 bases in between. CDR3 region: CASTRAEGYNSPLHF. The CDR3 DNA reads TGTGCCAGCACGAGGGCCGAGGGCTATAATTCACCCCTCCACTTT.

This clone was observed a handful of times. The chain couples TRBV9 to TRBJ1-1; D perhaps matches TRBD1 (6 bases). Per germline, CDR1 SGDLS and CDR2 YYNGEE. This CDR3 comprises 15 residues. The V gene lost 4 bases and the J gene lost 5 bases, with 18 bases spanning the gap. The CDR3 nucleotides are TGTGCCAGCAGCCCCAATAAAGACAGGTTGACTGAAGCTTTCTTT. This codes for CASSPNKDRLTEAFF. The variable domain in full, completed from reference TRBV9 and TRBJ1-1, reads DSGVTQTPKHLITATGQRVTLRCSPRSGDLSVYWYQQSLDQGLQFLIQYYNGEERAKGNILERFSAQQFPDLHSELNLSSLELGDSALYFCASSPNKDRLTEAFFGQGTRLTVV.

This clone came up a few times. The J gene is TRBJ1-2, the V gene TRBV19; no definite D call. Trimming took 7 bases from V and 4 from J, leaving 13 bases between them. The CDR3 consists of 13 residues. Germline CDR1 reads LNHDA; CDR2 reads SQIVND (reference sequence). The CDR3 is CASNPRSPYGYTF. The CDR3 nucleotides read TGTGCCAGTAACCCCCGGAGTCCCTATGGCTACACCTTC.

This sequence joins TRBV7-8 and TRBJ2-5; D is possibly TRBD2 (6 bases). Germline V lookup: CDR1 SGHVS, CDR2 FQNEAQ. The V and J ends lost 4 bases and 3 bases respectively, with 9 bases between them. The CDR3 runs to 13 residues. The CDR3 coding sequence is TGTGCCAGCAGCTCGACTAGTAAAGAGACCCAGTACTTC. Translated: CASSSTSKETQYF.

This clone showed up just a few times. The chain couples TRBV5-6 to TRBJ1-1; 9 nucleotides align to TRBD1. Per the germline V gene, CDR1 is SGHDT and CDR2 is YYEEEE. Germline trimming cut 3 bases from V and 0 bases from J; bases unmatched to any gene: 3. The CDR3 has 15 amino acids. The CDR3 sequence is CASSWDRVMNTEAFF. The CDR3 coding sequence is TGTGCCAGCAGCTGGGACAGGGTGATGAACACTGAAGCTTTCTTT. The whole variable domain, filled in from reference TRBV5-6 and TRBJ1-1, reads DAGVTQSPTHLIKTRGQQVTLRCSPKSGHDTVSWYQQALGQGPQFIFQYYEEEERQRGNFPDRFSGHQFPNYSSELNVNALLLGDSALYLCASSWDRVMNTEAFFGQGTRLTVV.

As to this clone: Other DNA sequences in this specimen translate into the identical CDR3. The genes are TRBV19 and TRBJ1-1; D call uncertain. This CDR3 has 11 residues. Trimming shortened V by 1 base and J by 6 bases, and 3 bases separated the two germline ends. From germline, CDR1 is LNHDA and CDR2 SQIVND (reference sequence). DNA of the CDR3: TGTGCCAGTAGTATAGGAGCTGAAGCTTTCTTT. Translating it yields CASSIGAEAFF.

The gene calls are TRBV5-1 and TRBJ2-5; a weak D match, TRBD2 (6 bases). Germline-derived CDR1 and CDR2 are SGHRS and YFSETQ. Trimming took off 0 bases at V and 4 bases at J, with 13 bases between the two ends. The CDR3 loop spans 15 amino acids. The CDR3 spells CASSLDGNGGETQYF. In DNA form, the CDR3 reads TGCGCCAGCAGCTTGGACGGCAACGGGGGAGAGACCCAGTACTTC.

This clone has more than one count but fewer than ten. The gene calls are TRBV7-8 and TRBJ2-7; a possible D gene is TRBD1 (5 bases). The CDR3 spans 15 residues. Germline V gene lookup returns CDR1 SGHVS and CDR2 FQNEAQ. With 2 bases removed from V and 0 bases from J, the gap between germline ends came to 11 bases. The CDR3 here is CASSLFQGPSYEQYF. CDR3 bases: TGTGCCAGCAGCTTATTTCAGGGTCCCTCCTACGAGCAGTACTTC.

This clone was seen once. The J gene is TRBJ1-4, the V gene TRBV18; D perhaps matches TRBD1 (5 bases). The germline gives CDR1 KGHSH, CDR2 LQKENI. The CDR3 has 15 residues. Trimming shortened V by 6 bases and J by 8 bases, and 19 bases separated the two germline ends. CDR3 in amino acids: CASSDGGSTREKLFF. CDR3 DNA: TGTGCCAGCTCCGACGGGGGGTCGACGAGAGAAAAACTGTTTTTT. Drawing the rest from reference TRBV18 and TRBJ1-4, the complete variable domain is NAGVMQNPRHLVRRRGQEARLRCSPMKGHSHVYWYRQLPEEGLKFMVYLQKENIIDESGMPKERFSAEFPKEGPSILRIQQVVRGDSAAYFCASSDGGSTREKLFFGSGTQLSVL.

The DNA of the CDR3 is TGCGCCAGCAGCCCGACAGGGGGCTTATACGAGCAGTACTTC. Translation: CASSPTGGLYEQYF. The J gene is TRBJ2-7, the V gene TRBV5-1, with 10 bases that match TRBD1. Germline V CDR1 and CDR2: SGHRS, YFSETQ. The CDR3 extends over 14 amino acids. Trimming at V came to 4 bases and at J to 4 bases, leaving 5 bases not matched to a gene.